This T cell receptor beta chain was sequenced for a study of beta chain features in type 1 diabetes. Study background: Across every sample, approximately 110,000,000 sorted cells were examined in total. Regarding the study as a whole: Individuals with type 1 diabetes displayed fewer insertions and more deletions at VDJ junctions. PCR might favor shorter templates, but any such skew would affect patients and controls equally.

A heparinised blood draw that averaged roughly 120 mL was obtained once from each donor. Every isolated RNA sample was fully reverse transcribed, so sequencing captured expressed TCRB transcripts. Repertoires were generated with immunoSEQ multiplex PCR, while TCRdb's copy carries only in-frame clones and drops some. This table has 200,000 to 250,000 clones, 9.6% appearing once. Looked up from germline, CDR1 is MGHRA and CDR2 is YSYEKL. The CDR3 is 16 residues long. V was clipped by 1 base and J by 1 base; unmatched bases: 7. The sample holds a few counts of this clone. Its matching antigen is unknown. The chain recombines TRBV4-1 with TRBJ2-7, with 7 bases identical to TRBD2. Sequenced: naive CD4+ T cells from blood. The clonotype comes from a woman between 18 and 30 years old in good health. The CDR3 is CASSQVYAGDSYEQYF. CDR3 bases: TGCGCCAGCAGCCAAGTCTATGCGGGAGATTCCTACGAGCAGTACTTC.